This T cell receptor beta chain was profiled in a study of T cell responses to AZD1222 COVID-19 vaccine. Assay used: immunoSEQ multiplex PCR; TCRdb lists only in-frame clones, some missing. This table holds 150,000 to 200,000 clones, approximately 92% found once. Germline V gene sequence: CDR1 SGDLS, CDR2 YYNGEE. Trimming took off 0 bases at V and 5 bases at J, with 12 bases between the two ends. This CDR3 comprises 15 residues. On this clone itself: The target antigen is unknown.

Study results and limitations: Two doses of AZD1222 preceded a rise in Spike-specific TCR breadth and depth.

This receptor was identified in an adult who received the MenACWY meningococcal vaccine as a control. This sequence joins TRBV9 and TRBJ2-1, with TRBD1 as a possible D gene (5 bases). Here the sequenced sample was peripheral blood, taken 28 days after the second dose of the MenACWY control vaccine. The CDR3 sequence: CASSVVGARNNEQFF. DNA of the CDR3: TGTGCCAGCAGCGTAGTTGGGGCGCGGAACAATGAGCAGTTCTTC.